This TCR beta chain was captured by sequencing in a study of OX40 agonist ivuxolimab in advanced cancers. Study summary: Patients took ivuxolimab, an agonistic anti-OX40 (CD134) antibody. Mean age around 60 years, range roughly 20 to 85; 82.7% male. Study-wide points: Dosing at 0.1 to 3.0 mg/kg was accompanied by clonal expansion of CD4+ and CD8+ blood T cells by week 6.

Germline loops: CDR1 SQVTM, CDR2 ANQGSEA. Trimming shortened V by 3 bases and J by 0 bases, and 8 bases separated the two germline ends. The length of the CDR3 is 13 residues. A word on this clone: Its antigen is unknown.

Data came from immunoSEQ multiplex PCR; TCRdb stores just in-frame clones and leaves some out. This table has approximately 70,000 clones, about 88% appearing once. The receptor was isolated from an adult with an advanced solid tumor such as melanoma, head and neck, liver or kidney cancer. The sequencing here drew on CD4+ or CD8+ T cells sorted from blood, taken in a trial of the OX40 agonist ivuxolimab. This chain links TRBV29-1 with TRBJ1-1; D remains unclear. CDR3 residues: CSVDHVLNTEAFF. DNA for the CDR3: TGCAGCGTTGATCACGTTTTGAACACTGAAGCTTTCTTT.